This T cell receptor beta chain was profiled in a study of cytomegalovirus exposure and HLA in healthy donors. V dropped 2 bases and J dropped 3 bases, with 11 bases sitting between them. The germline V gene encodes CDR1 KGHSH and CDR2 LQKENI. CDR3 length equals 15 residues. The PCR ran on 60 Vbeta and 13 Jbeta primers. Assay: immunoSEQ multiplex PCR; the TCRdb copy retains only in-frame clones and omits some. This sample has some 110,000 clones, with around 85% found just once. Whole-study results and caveats: Reports indicate that TCR beta sequences accurately predicted the HLA-A and HLA-B alleles of most subjects. Several of the most significant clusters appeared, in a later analysis, to be linked to common viral pathogens.

With respect to this clone: Antigen specificity is unknown.

The J gene is TRBJ2-1, the V gene TRBV18; tentatively, D is TRBD1 (6 bases). This clonotype was sampled from a man in his fifties or sixties in good health and CMV-seronegative. The specimen was PBMCs. CDR3 sequence (DNA): TGTGCCAGCTCACCAGCCCGGGACAACTACAATGAGCAGTTCTTC. Its protein product is CASSPARDNYNEQFF. Drawing the rest from reference TRBV18 and TRBJ2-1, the complete variable domain is NAGVMQNPRHLVRRRGQEARLRCSPMKGHSHVYWYRQLPEEGLKFMVYLQKENIIDESGMPKERFSAEFPKEGPSILRIQQVVRGDSAAYFCASSPARDNYNEQFFGPGTRLTVL.